Listed below are T cell receptor beta chains from one sample, sequenced in a study of T cells expressing NK-cell markers. TCRdb reprocessed the 5' RACE reads and stores each CDR3 protein as one record, lacking DNA. This sample contains some 410,000 distinct CDR3 sequences. Sample: blood T cells: a sorted CD56 or NKG2C T cell subset, CD4+ or CD8+ T cells, or bulk PBMC T cells (not recorded which). Source of these receptors: a woman aged 18 to 75 in good health. Both conserved end residues are part of each CDR3.

v_call: TRBV7-9
j_call: TRBJ2-5
cdr3_aa: CASSAPGSQETQYF

v_call: TRBV7-2
j_call: TRBJ1-2
cdr3_aa: CASSPTIDGLNGYTF

v_call: TRBV4-3
j_call: TRBJ1-5
cdr3_aa: CASSQAGQGEPQHF

v_call: TRBV24-1
j_call: TRBJ2-1
cdr3_aa: CATSDKGVGNNEQFF

v_call: TRBV20-1
j_call: TRBJ2-2
cdr3_aa: CSARSPSGSNTGELFF

v_call: TRBV5-1
j_call: TRBJ1-2
cdr3_aa: CASSSSGQVGYTF

v_call: TRBV18
j_call: TRBJ1-4
cdr3_aa: CASSPPGGRGTEKLFF

v_call: TRBV30
j_call: TRBJ2-1
cdr3_aa: CAWTSGSSYNEQFF

v_call: TRBV20-1
j_call: TRBJ1-1
cdr3_aa: CSASRGLPKGTEAFF

v_call: TRBV6-1
j_call: TRBJ1-1
cdr3_aa: CASRETGGGTEAFF

v_call: TRBV24-1
j_call: TRBJ2-1
cdr3_aa: CATSGWDRGREQFF

v_call: TRBV25-1
j_call: TRBJ2-1
cdr3_aa: CASSERSGNGAYNEQFF

v_call: TRBV6-5
j_call: TRBJ2-1
cdr3_aa: CASSYRPGLGLNEQFF

v_call: TRBV6-5
j_call: TRBJ1-5
cdr3_aa: CASSYRAGDSNQPQHF

v_call: TRBV5-1
j_call: TRBJ2-3
cdr3_aa: CASSPTLVTTDTQYF

v_call: TRBV5-5
j_call: TRBJ2-4
cdr3_aa: CASSHSGTGGLENIQYF

v_call: TRBV20-1
j_call: TRBJ2-1
cdr3_aa: CSAERGLTYNEQFF

v_call: TRBV24-1
j_call: TRBJ1-5
cdr3_aa: CATSLSRSGQPQHF

v_call: TRBV9
j_call: TRBJ2-3
cdr3_aa: CASSVALAGGTDTQYF

v_call: TRBV5-5
j_call: TRBJ2-3
cdr3_aa: CASSDLTDTQYF

v_call: TRBV12-3/TRBV12-4
j_call: TRBJ2-3
cdr3_aa: CASTRDTTDTQYF

v_call: TRBV9
j_call: TRBJ2-1
cdr3_aa: CASSAHPGLAGYEQFF

v_call: TRBV28
j_call: TRBJ2-7
cdr3_aa: CASTRGAASSYEQYF

v_call: TRBV27
j_call: TRBJ1-2
cdr3_aa: CASTAWGPDGYTF

v_call: TRBV20-1
j_call: TRBJ2-2
cdr3_aa: CSAPYTGLNTGELFF

v_call: TRBV12-3/TRBV12-4
j_call: TRBJ2-5
cdr3_aa: CASSRLAETQYF

v_call: TRBV6-1
j_call: TRBJ1-1
cdr3_aa: CASSESGTGNTEAFF

v_call: TRBV6-5
j_call: TRBJ1-2
cdr3_aa: CASSYTDSNYGYTF

v_call: TRBV20-1
j_call: TRBJ1-2
cdr3_aa: CSARDGRRDYGYTF

v_call: TRBV20-1
j_call: TRBJ2-7
cdr3_aa: CSAGPDPYEQYF

v_call: TRBV5-4
j_call: TRBJ2-3
cdr3_aa: CASSSGGAGSTTSTDTQYF

v_call: TRBV20-1
j_call: TRBJ2-7
cdr3_aa: CSKGQGTYEQYF

v_call: TRBV9
j_call: TRBJ2-3
cdr3_aa: CASSVGIGDGADTQYF

v_call: TRBV6-5
j_call: TRBJ1-6
cdr3_aa: CASSYSIQSSYNSPLHF

v_call: TRBV6-2/TRBV6-3
j_call: TRBJ2-1
cdr3_aa: CASIDPIADAREQFF

v_call: TRBV20-1
j_call: TRBJ2-3
cdr3_aa: CSASRFRTSGGSSTQYF

v_call: TRBV3-1
j_call: TRBJ2-3
cdr3_aa: CASSQKLAGSTDTQYF

v_call: TRBV24-1
j_call: TRBJ2-1
cdr3_aa: CATSSGGPYNEQFF

v_call: TRBV4-2
j_call: TRBJ2-3
cdr3_aa: CASSQRVQGRKTDTQYF

v_call: TRBV7-9
j_call: TRBJ2-2
cdr3_aa: CASSLGQGATGELFF

v_call: TRBV7-2
j_call: TRBJ2-5
cdr3_aa: CASRPLVGETQYF

v_call: TRBV28
j_call: TRBJ2-7
cdr3_aa: CASNGGHSYEQYF

v_call: TRBV7-8
j_call: TRBJ1-5
cdr3_aa: CASSLGQLHQPQHF

v_call: TRBV2
j_call: TRBJ2-6
cdr3_aa: CARQGGANVLTF

v_call: TRBV15
j_call: TRBJ1-1
cdr3_aa: CATSRDRQVNTEAFF